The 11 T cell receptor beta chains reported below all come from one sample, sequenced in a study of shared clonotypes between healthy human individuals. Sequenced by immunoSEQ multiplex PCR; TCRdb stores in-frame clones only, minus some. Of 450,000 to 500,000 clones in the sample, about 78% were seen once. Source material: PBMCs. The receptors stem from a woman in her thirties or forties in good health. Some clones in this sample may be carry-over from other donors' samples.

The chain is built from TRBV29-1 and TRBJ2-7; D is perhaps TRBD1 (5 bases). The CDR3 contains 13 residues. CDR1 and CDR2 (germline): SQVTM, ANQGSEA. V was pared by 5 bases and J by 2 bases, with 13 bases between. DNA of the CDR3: TGCAGCGTTAAAAAGACAGATACCTACGAGCAGTACTTC. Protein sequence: CSVKKTDTYEQYF.

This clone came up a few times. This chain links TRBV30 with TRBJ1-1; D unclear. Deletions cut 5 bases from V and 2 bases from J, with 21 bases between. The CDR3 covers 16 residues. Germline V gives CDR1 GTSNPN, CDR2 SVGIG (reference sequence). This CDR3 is CAWGLRRDQGNTEAFF. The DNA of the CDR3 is TGTGCCTGGGGCCTAAGGAGGGATCAAGGAAACACTGAAGCTTTCTTT.

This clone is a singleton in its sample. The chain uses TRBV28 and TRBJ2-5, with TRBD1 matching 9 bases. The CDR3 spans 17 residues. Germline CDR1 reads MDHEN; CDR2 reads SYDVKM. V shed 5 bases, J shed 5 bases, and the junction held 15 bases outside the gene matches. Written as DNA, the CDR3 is TGTGCCAGCAGTCCGCCGATACACAGGGGGCGCTTGGAGACCCAGTACTTC. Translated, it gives CASSPPIHRGRLETQYF.

CDR3 nucleotide sequence: TGTGCCAGCAGCTTAACCGGACAGGGCCTCTATGGCTACACCTTC. Translated: CASSLTGQGLYGYTF. The chain employs TRBV5-4 and TRBJ1-2; 8 bases agree with TRBD1. This CDR3 is 15 amino acids long. V shed 2 bases, J shed 4 bases, and the junction held 7 bases outside the gene matches. The V gene's germline CDR1 is SGHNT and CDR2 YYREEE (reference sequence).

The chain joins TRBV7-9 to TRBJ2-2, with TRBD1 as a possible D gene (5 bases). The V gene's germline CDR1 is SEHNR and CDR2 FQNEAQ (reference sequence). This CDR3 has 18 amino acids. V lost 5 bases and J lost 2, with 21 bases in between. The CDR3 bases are TGTGCCAGCAGCGCCCGACAGTCATCTTTTTATAACACCGGGGAGCTGTTTTTT. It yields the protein CASSARQSSFYNTGELFF.

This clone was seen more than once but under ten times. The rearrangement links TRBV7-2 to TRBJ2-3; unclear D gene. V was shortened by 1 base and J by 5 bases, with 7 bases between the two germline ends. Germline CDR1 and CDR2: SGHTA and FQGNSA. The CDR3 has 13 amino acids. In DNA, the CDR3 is TGTGCCAGCAGCTTAGAGGTACGAGATACGCAGTATTTT. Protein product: CASSLEVRDTQYF.

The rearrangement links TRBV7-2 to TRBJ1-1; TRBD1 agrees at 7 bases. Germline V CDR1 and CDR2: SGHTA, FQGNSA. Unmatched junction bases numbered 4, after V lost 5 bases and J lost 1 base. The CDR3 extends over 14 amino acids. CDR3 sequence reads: CASSTRGENTEAFF. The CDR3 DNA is TGTGCCAGCAGCACCAGGGGGGAGAACACTGAAGCTTTCTTT.

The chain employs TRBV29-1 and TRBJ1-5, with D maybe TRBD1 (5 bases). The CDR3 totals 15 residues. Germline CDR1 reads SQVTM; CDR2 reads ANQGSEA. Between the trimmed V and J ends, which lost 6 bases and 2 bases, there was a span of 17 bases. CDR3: CSVADKDTRNQPQHF. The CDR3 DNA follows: TGCAGCGTCGCCGACAAGGACACCCGCAATCAGCCCCAGCATTTT.

The CDR3 nucleotides read TGTGCCATCAGTGAGTCCGCCTCCACAAACTATGGCTACACCTTC. It encodes CAISESASTNYGYTF. V is TRBV10-3 and J is TRBJ1-2; D is uncertain. The germline V gene has CDR1 ENHRY and CDR2 SYGVKD. The CDR3 has 15 residues. Trimming left V 0 bases short and J 2 bases short, with 10 bases between.

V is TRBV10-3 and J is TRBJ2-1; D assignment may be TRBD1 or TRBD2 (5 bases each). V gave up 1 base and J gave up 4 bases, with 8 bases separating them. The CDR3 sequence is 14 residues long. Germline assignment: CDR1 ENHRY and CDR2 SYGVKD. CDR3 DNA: TGTGCCATCAGTGAGTGGGACCAATACAATGAGCAGTTCTTC. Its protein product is CAISEWDQYNEQFF.

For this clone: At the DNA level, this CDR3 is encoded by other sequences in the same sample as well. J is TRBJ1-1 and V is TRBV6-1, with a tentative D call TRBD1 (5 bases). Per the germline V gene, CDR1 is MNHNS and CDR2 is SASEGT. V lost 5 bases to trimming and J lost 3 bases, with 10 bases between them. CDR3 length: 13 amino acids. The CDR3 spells CASSPRGDTEAFF. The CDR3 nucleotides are TGTGCCAGCAGTCCACGGGGGGACACTGAAGCTTTCTTT.